This T cell receptor (beta chain) was found in a study of cytomegalovirus exposure and HLA in healthy donors. 13 Jbeta primers and 60 Vbeta primers were used for the PCR. TCRdb keeps only in-frame clones here, not all; method: immunoSEQ multiplex PCR. The table includes some 150,000 clones, around 77% detected once. The CDR3 has 15 residues. V lost 5 bases, J lost 5 bases, and 17 bases lay in between. Germline V gene lookup returns CDR1 SEHNR and CDR2 FQNEAQ (reference sequence). The study's findings and limits: A later analysis reportedly found fewer N-insertions in an Asian-associated ancestry cluster than the approximately 700-donor mean. Association of a missense DCLRE1C variant with TCR beta V- and J-gene trimming was reported in a later analysis.

A note on this clone: Its antigen is unknown.

The chain carries TRBV7-9 and TRBJ2-3; D possibly corresponds to TRBD1 (6 bases). The sequence was collected from a man aged 55 to 69 in good health and CMV-seronegative. The sample was PBMCs. CDR3 coding DNA: TGTGCCAGCAGCAACAAGAACAGGGTCGGAGATACGCAGTATTTT. As protein: CASSNKNRVGDTQYF.